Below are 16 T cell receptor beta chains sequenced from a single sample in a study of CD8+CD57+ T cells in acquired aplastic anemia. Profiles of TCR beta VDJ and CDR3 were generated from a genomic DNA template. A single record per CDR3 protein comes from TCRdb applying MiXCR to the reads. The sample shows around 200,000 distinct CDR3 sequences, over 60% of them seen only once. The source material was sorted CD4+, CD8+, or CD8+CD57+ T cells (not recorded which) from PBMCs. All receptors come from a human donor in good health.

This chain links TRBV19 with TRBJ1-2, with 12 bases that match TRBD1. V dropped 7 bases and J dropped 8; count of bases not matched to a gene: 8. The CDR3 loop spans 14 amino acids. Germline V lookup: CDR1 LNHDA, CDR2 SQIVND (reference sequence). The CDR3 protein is CASTDGTGGIGYTF. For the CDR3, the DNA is TGTGCCAGTACCGACGGGACAGGGGGCATAGGCTACACCTTC.

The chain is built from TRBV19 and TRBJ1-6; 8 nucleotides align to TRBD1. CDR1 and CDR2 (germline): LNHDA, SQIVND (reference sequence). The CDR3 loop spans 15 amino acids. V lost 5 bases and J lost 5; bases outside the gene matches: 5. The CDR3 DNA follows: TGTGCCAGTAGTGACCAACAGGGGGATAATTCACCCCTCCACTTT. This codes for CASSDQQGDNSPLHF.

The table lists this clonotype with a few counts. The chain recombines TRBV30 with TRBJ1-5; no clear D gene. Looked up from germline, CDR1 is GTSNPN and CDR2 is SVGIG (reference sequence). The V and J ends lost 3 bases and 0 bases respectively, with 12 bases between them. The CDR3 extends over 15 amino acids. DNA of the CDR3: TGTGCCTGGAGCGTAACTCTTGGTAGCAATCAGCCCCAGCATTTT. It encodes CAWSVTLGSNQPQHF.

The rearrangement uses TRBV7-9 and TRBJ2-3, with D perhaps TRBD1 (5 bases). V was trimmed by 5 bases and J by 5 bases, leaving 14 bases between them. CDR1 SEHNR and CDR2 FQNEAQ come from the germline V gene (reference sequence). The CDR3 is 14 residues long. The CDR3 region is CASSPDWGVDTQYF. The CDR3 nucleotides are TGTGCCAGCAGCCCTGACTGGGGCGTAGATACGCAGTATTTT.

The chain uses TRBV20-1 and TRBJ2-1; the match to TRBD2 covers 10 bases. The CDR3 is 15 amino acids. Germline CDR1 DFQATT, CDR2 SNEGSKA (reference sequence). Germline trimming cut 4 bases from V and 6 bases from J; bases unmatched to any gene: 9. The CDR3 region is CSANPGTSVINEQFF. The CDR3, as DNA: TGCAGTGCTAACCCCGGGACTAGCGTTATCAATGAGCAGTTCTTC.

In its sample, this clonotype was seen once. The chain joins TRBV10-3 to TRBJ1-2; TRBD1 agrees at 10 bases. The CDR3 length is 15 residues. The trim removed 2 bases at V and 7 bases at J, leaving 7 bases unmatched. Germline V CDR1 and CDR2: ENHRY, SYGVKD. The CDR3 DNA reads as TGTGCCATCAGTGAGGGGACAGGGGAAGCAGGTGGCTACACCTTC. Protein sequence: CAISEGTGEAGGYTF.

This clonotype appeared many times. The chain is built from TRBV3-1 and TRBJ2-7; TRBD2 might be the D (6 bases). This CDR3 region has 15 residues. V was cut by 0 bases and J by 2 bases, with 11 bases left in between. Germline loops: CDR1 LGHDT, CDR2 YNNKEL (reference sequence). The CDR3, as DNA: TGTGCCAGCAGCCAAGATTTGGCGGGACCCTACGAGCAGTACTTC. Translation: CASSQDLAGPYEQYF.

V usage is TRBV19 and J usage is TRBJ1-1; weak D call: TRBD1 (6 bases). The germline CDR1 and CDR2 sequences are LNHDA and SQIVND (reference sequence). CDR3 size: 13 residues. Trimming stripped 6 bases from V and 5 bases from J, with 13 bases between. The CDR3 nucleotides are TGTGCCAGTAGCAACAGGGTAGGGACTGAAGCTTTCTTT. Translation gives CASSNRVGTEAFF.

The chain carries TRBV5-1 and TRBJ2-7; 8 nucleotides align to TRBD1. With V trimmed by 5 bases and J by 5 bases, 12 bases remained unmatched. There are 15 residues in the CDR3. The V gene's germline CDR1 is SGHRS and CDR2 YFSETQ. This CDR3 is CASSSPPDRVHEQYF. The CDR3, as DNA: TGCGCCAGCAGTTCCCCTCCGGACAGGGTACACGAGCAGTACTTC. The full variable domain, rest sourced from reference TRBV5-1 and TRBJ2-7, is KAGVTQTPRYLIKTRGQQVTLSCSPISGHRSVSWYQQTPGQGLQFLFEYFSETQRNKGNFPGRFSGRQFSNSRSEMNVSTLELGDSALYLCASSSPPDRVHEQYFGPGTRLTVT.

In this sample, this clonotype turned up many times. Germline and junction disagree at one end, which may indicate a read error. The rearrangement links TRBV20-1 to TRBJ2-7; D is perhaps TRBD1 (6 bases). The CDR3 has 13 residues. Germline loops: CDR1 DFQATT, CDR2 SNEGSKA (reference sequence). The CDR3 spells CSAGEGDFNEQYF. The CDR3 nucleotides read TGCAGTGCTGGAGAGGGGGATTTCAACGAGCAGTACTTC.

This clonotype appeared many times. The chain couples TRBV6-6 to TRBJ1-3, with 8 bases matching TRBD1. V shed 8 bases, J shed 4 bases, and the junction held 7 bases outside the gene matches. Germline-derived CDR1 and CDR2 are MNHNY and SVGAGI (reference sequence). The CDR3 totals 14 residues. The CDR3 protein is CASSGTGVGNTIYF. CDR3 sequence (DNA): TGTGCCAGCTCGGGGACAGGCGTAGGAAACACCATATATTTT.

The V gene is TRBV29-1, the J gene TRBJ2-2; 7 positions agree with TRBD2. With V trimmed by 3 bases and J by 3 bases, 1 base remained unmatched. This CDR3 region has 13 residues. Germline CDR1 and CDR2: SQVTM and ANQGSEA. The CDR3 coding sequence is TGCAGCGTTGATAGCGGGTACACCGGGGAGCTGTTTTTT. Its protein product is CSVDSGYTGELFF.

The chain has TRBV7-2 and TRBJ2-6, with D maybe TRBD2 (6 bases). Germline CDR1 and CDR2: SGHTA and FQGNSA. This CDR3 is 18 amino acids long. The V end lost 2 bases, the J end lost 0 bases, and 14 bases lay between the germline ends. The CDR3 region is CASSLRPGLISGANVLTF. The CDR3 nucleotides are TGTGCCAGCAGCTTAAGACCGGGACTGATCTCTGGGGCCAACGTCCTGACTTTC.

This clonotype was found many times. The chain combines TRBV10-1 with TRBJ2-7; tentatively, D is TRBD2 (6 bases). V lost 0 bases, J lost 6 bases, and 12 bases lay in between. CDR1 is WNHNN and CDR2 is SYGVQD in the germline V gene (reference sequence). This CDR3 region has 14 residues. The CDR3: CASSESGLAAEQYF. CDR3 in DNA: TGCGCCAGCAGTGAGTCTGGCTTAGCGGCCGAGCAGTACTTC.

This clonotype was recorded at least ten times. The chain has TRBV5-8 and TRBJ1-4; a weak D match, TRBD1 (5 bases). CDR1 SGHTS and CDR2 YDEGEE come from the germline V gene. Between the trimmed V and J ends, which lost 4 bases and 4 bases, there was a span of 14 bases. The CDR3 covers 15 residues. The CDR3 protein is CASSRRGDDNEKLFF. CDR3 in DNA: TGTGCCAGCAGCCGCCGAGGGGATGATAATGAAAAACTGTTTTTT.

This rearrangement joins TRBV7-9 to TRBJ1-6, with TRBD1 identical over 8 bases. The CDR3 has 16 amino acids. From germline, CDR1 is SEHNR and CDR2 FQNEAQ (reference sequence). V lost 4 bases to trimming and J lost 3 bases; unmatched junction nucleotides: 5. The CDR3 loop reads CASSSTGTGYNSPLHF. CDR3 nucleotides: TGTGCCAGCAGCTCGACCGGGACAGGCTATAATTCACCCCTCCACTTT.